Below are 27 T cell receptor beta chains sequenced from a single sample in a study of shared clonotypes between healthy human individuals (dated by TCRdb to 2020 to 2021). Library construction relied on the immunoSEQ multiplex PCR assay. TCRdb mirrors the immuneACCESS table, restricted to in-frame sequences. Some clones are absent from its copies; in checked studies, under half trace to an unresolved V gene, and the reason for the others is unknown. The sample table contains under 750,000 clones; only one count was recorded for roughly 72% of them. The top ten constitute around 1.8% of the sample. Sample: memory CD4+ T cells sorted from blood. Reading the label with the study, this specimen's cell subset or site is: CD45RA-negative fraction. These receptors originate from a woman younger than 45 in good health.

CDR3 amino acids: CASSPRLRAGGKDEQFF. The CDR3 nucleotides read TGTGCCAGCAGTCCCAGGCTTCGGGCGGGAGGGAAAGATGAGCAGTTCTTC. This rearrangement joins TRBV27 to TRBJ2-1; 9 positions agree with TRBD2. Germline V gene sequence: CDR1 MNHEY, CDR2 SMNVEV (reference sequence). The length of the CDR3 is 17 residues. With V trimmed by 5 bases and J by 8 bases, 16 bases remained unmatched.

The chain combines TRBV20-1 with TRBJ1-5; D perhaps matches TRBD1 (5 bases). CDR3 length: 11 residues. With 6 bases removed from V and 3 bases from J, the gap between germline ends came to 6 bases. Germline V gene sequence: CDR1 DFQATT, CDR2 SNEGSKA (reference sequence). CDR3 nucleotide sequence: TGCAGTGCGGGGGACAATCAGCCCCAGCATTTT. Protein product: CSAGDNQPQHF.

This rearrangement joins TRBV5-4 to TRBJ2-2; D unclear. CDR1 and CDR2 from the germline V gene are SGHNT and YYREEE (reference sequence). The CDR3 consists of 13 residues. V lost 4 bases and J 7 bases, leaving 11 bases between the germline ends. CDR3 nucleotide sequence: TGTGCCAGCAGCCCTCAATCCGGCGGGGAGCTGTTTTTT. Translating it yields CASSPQSGGELFF.

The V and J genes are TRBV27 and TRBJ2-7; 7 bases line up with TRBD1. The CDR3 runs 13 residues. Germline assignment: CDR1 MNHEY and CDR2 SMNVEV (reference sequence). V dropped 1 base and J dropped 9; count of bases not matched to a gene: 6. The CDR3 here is CASSLYGQAGQYF. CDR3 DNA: TGTGCCAGCAGTTTATACGGACAGGCGGGGCAGTACTTC.

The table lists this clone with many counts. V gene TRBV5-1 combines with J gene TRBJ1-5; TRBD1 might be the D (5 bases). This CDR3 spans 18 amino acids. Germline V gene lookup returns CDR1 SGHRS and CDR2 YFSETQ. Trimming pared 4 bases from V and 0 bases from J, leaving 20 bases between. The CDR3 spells CASSPGNSADYSNQPQHF. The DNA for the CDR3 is TGCGCCAGCAGCCCAGGGAACTCGGCAGATTATAGCAATCAGCCCCAGCATTTT.

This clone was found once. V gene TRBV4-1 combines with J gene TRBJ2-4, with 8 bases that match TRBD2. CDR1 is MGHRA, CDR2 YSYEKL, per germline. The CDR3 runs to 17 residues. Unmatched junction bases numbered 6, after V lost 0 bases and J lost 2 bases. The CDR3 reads CASSQDLVAGSKNIQYF. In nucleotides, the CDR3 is TGCGCCAGCAGCCAAGATTTGGTAGCGGGATCCAAAAACATTCAGTACTTC.

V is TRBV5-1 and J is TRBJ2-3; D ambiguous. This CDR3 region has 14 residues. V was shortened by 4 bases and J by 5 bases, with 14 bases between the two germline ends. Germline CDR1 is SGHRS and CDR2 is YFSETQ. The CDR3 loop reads CASSPLLPGDTQYF. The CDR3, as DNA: TGCGCCAGCAGCCCGCTACTCCCAGGAGATACGCAGTATTTT.

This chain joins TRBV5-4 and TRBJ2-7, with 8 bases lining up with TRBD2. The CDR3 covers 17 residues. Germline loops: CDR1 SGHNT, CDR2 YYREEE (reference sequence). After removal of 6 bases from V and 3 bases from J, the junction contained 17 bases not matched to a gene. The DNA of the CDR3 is TGTGCCAGCACCAGATTATCGGGGGAGCGGGAGATCTACGAGCAGTACTTC. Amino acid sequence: CASTRLSGEREIYEQYF.

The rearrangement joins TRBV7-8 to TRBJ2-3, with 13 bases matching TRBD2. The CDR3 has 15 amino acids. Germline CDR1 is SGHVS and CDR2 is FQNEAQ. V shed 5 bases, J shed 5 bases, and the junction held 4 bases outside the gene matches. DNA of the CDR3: TGTGCCAGCAGCCTAGGACTAGCGGGGGAAGATACGCAGTATTTT. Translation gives CASSLGLAGEDTQYF.

Here the CDR3 DNA reads TGTGCCATCAGGTCTGGGACAGGGGGCATCTATGGCTACACCTTC. Its translation: CAIRSGTGGIYGYTF. This rearrangement joins TRBV10-3 to TRBJ1-2, with TRBD1 matching 12 bases. V shed 6 bases and J 4 bases; nucleotides not matched to a gene: 6. Germline values: CDR1 ENHRY, CDR2 SYGVKD. This CDR3 comprises 15 residues.

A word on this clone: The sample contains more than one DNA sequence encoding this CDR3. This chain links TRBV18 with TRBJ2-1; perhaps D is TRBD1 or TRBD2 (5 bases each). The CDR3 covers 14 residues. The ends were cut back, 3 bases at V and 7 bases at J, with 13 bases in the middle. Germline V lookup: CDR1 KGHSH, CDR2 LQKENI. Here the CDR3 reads CASSPGTGKNEQFF. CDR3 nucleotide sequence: TGTGCCAGCTCACCGGGGACCGGGAAGAATGAGCAGTTCTTC.

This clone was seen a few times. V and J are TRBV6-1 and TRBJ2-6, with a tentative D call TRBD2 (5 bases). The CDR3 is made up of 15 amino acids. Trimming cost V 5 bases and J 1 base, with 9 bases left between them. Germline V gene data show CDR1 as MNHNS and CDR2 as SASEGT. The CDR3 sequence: CASSQGGSGANVLTF. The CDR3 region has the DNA TGTGCCAGCAGTCAAGGCGGGTCTGGGGCCAACGTCCTGACTTTC.

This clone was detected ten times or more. CDR3 protein: CSAHLGSGQFF. CDR3 nucleotides: TGCAGTGCGCACCTAGGTTCGGGGCAGTTCTTC. This rearrangement joins TRBV20-1 to TRBJ2-1; D is unresolved. The CDR3 length is 11 residues. The germline V gene has CDR1 DFQATT and CDR2 SNEGSKA (reference sequence). V was pared by 6 bases and J by 12 bases, with 15 bases between.

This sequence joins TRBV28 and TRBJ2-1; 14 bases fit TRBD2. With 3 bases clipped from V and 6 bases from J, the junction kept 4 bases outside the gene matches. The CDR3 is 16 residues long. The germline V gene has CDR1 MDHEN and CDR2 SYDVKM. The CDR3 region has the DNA TGTGCCAGCAGTTTTCCGGGACTAGCGGGAGTCAATGAGCAGTTCTTC. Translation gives CASSFPGLAGVNEQFF.

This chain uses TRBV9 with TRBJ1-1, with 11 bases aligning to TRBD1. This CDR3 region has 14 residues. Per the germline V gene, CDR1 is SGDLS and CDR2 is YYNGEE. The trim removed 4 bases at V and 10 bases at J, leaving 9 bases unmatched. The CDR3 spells CASSFTGTGGGAFF. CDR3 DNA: TGTGCCAGCAGCTTTACCGGGACAGGGGGTGGAGCTTTCTTT.

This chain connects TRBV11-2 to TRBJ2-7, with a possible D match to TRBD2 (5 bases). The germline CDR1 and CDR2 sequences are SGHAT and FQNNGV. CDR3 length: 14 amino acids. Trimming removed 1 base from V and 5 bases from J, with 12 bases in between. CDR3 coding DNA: TGTGCCAGCAGCTTAGGTCCGGGGATCCACGAGCAGTACTTC. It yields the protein CASSLGPGIHEQYF.

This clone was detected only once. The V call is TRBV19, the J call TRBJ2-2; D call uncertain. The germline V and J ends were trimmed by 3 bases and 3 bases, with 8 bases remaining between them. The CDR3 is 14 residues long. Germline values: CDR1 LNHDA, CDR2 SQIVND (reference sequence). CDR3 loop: CASSINSYTGELFF. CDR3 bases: TGTGCCAGTAGTATTAACTCCTACACCGGGGAGCTGTTTTTT.

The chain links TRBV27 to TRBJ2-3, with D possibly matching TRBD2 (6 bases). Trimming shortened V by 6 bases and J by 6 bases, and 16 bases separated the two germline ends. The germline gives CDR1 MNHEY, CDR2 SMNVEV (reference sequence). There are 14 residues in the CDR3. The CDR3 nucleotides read TGTGCCAGCAGACCGACTAGAAGGGCGGATACGCAGTATTTT. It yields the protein CASRPTRRADTQYF.

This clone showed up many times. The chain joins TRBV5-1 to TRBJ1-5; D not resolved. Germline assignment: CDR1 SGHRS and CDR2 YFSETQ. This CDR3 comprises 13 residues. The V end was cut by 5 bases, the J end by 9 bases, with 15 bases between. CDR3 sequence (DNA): TGCGCCAGCAGTCAAGAGGTGGATAGGCCCCAGCATTTT. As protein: CASSQEVDRPQHF.

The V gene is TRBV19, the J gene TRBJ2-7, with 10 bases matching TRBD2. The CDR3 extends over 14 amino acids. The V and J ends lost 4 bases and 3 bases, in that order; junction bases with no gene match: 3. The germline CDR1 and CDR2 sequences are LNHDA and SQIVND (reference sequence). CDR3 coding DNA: TGTGCCAGTAGTAAAGGGACTAGCGTCTACGAGCAGTACTTC. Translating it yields CASSKGTSVYEQYF.

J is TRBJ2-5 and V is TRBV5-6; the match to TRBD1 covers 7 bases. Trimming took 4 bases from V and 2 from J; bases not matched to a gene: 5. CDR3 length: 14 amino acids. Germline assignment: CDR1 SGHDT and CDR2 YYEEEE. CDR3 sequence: CASSRPGQQETQYF. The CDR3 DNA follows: TGTGCCAGCAGCCGGCCGGGACAGCAAGAGACCCAGTACTTC. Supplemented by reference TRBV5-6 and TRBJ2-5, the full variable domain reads DAGVTQSPTHLIKTRGQQVTLRCSPKSGHDTVSWYQQALGQGPQFIFQYYEEEERQRGNFPDRFSGHQFPNYSSELNVNALLLGDSALYLCASSRPGQQETQYFGPGTRLLVL.

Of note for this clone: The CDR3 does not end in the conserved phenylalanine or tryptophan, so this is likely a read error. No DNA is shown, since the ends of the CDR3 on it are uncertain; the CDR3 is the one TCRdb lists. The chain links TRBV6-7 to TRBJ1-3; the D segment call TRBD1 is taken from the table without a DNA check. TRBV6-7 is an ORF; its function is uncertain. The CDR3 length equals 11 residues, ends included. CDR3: CATALKPQGVI.

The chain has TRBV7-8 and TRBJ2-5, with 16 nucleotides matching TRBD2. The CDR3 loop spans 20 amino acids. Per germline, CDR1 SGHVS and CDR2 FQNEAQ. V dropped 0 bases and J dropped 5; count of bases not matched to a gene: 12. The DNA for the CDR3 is TGTGCCAGCAGCTTAGCGGGGCCGGGACTAGCGGGAGGGGCACGGGAGACCCAGTACTTC. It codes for CASSLAGPGLAGGARETQYF. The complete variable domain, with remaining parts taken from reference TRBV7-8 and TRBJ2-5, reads GAGVSQSPRYKVAKRGQDVALRCDPISGHVSLFWYQQALGQGPEFLTYFQNEAQLDKSGLPSDRFFAERPEGSVSTLKIQRTQQEDSAVYLCASSLAGPGLAGGARETQYFGPGTRLLVL.

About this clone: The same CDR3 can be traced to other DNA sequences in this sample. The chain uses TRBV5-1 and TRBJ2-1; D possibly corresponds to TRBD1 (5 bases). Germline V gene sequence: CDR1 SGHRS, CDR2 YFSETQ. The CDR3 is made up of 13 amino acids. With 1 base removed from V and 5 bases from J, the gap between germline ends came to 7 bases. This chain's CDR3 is CASSLTGNNEQFF. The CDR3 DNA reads TGCGCCAGCAGCTTGACAGGTAACAATGAGCAGTTCTTC.

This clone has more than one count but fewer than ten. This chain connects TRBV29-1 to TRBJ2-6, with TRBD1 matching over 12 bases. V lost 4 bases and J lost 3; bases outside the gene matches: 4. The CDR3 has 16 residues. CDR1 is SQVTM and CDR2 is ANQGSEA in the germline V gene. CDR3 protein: CSVAGTGGVGANVLTF. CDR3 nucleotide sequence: TGCAGCGTTGCCGGGACAGGGGGCGTTGGGGCCAACGTCCTGACTTTC.

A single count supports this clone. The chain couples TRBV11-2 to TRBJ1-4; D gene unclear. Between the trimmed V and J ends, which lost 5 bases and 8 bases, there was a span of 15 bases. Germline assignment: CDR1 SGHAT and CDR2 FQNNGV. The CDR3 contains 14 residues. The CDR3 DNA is TGTGCCAGCAGCGTACACGGGCCGTCAGAAAAACTGTTTTTT. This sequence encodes CASSVHGPSEKLFF.

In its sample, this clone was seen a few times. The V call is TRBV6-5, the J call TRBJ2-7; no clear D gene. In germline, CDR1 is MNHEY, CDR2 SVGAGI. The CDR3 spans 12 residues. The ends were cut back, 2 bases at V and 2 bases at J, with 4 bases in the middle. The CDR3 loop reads CASSYGPYEQYF. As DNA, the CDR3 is TGTGCCAGCAGTTACGGGCCCTACGAGCAGTACTTC.